This T cell receptor (beta chain) appears in the sequencing data of a study of cytomegalovirus exposure and HLA in healthy donors. This clone was seen only a few times. Its antigen is undetermined. Generated by immunoSEQ multiplex PCR, the TCRdb table keeps only in-frame clones and is missing some. This sample carries over 110,000 clones, roughly nine tenths of them seen once, and the ten largest clones take 2.5% to 3.5%. Germline loops: CDR1 LNHDA, CDR2 SQIVND (reference sequence). Unmatched junction bases numbered 9, after V lost 5 bases and J lost 5 bases. This CDR3 region has 15 residues. General observations from the study: Investigators reported more than 150 TCR beta chains as tied to cytomegalovirus.

This chain joins TRBV19 and TRBJ2-7; TRBD1 agrees at 10 bases. Sequencing was performed on PBMCs. The origin of this receptor is a young man in good health and CMV-seronegative. CDR3: CASSGAGTGADEQYF. The CDR3 DNA is TGTGCCAGTAGTGGTGCCGGGACAGGGGCCGACGAGCAGTACTTC.